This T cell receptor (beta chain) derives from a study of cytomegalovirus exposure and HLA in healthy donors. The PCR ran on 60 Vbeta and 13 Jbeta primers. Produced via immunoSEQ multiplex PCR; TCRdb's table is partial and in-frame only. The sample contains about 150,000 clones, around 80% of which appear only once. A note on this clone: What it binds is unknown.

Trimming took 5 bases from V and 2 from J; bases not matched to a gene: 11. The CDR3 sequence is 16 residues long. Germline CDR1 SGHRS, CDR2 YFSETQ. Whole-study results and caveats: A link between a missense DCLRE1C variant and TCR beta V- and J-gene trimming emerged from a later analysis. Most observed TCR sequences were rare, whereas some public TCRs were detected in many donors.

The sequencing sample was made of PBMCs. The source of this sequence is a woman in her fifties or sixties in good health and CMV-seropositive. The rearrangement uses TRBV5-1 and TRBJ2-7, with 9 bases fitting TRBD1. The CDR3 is CASSLQGATTTYEQYF. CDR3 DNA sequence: TGCGCCAGCAGTTTACAGGGGGCTACTACAACCTACGAGCAGTACTTC.